The clone carrying this T cell receptor (beta chain) showed up just a few times. No antigen is known for it. The sample originates from a study of T cell repertoires in cytomegalovirus infection. Study-level information: CMV epitopes, recently identified HLA-C-restricted and well-studied HLA-B-restricted, were used. From public TCR beta signatures came an indication of both CMV infection and matching HLA type. Study-level findings and limits: It was HLA-C-restricted CMV-specific TCR beta clonotypes that dominated the response ex vivo. The cumulative frequency of public TCR beta families distinguished individuals who carried CMV together with the relevant HLA.

TCRdb itself ran the reads through MiXCR, one entry per CDR3 protein. In the table there are 650,000 to 900,000 distinct CDR3 sequences, around a third of which are singletons. Germline V gene lookup returns CDR1 DFQATT and CDR2 SNEGSKA (reference sequence). The CDR3 has 20 residues. Trimming cost V 1 base and J 1 base; bases outside gene matches: 15. The chain uses TRBV20-1 and TRBJ1-5; 11 bases map to TRBD1. Material: cultured CD8+ T cells from PBMCs, obtained from culture after CMV antigen stimulation. This clonotype originated in a human donor in good health (CMV status not recorded). Some clones in this sample may be carry-over from other donors' samples. CDR3 coding DNA: TGCAGTGCTAGAGGAATCTGGGGTAGGACAGGGGGCGTGAGCAATCAGCCCCAGCATTTT. This gives the protein CSARGIWGRTGGVSNQPQHF.